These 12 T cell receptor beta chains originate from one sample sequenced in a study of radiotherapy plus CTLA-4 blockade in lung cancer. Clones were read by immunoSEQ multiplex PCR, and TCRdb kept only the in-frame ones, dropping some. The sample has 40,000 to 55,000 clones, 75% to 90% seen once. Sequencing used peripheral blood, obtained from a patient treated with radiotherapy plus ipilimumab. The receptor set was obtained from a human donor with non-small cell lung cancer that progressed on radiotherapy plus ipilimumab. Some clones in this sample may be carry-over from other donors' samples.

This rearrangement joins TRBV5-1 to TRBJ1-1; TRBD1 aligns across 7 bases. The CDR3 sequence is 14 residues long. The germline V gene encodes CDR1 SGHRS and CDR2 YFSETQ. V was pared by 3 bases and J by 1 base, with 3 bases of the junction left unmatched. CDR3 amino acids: CASSWGTANTEAFF. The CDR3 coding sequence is TGCGCCAGCAGCTGGGGGACAGCGAACACTGAAGCTTTCTTT.

Here the CDR3 reads CASSAPRTTGYGYTF. DNA for the CDR3: TGCGCCAGCAGTGCTCCCAGAACGACAGGGTATGGCTACACCTTC. The chain uses TRBV10-2 and TRBJ1-2, with 7 bases identical to TRBD1. From germline, CDR1 is WSHSY and CDR2 SAAADI. V lost 4 bases and J lost 5; bases outside the gene matches: 10. The CDR3 totals 15 residues.

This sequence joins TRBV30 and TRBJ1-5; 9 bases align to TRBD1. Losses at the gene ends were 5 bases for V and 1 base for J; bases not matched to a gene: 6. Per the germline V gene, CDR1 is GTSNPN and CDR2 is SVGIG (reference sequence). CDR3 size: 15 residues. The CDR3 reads CAWAGQGRSNQPQHF. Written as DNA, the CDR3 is TGTGCCTGGGCGGGACAGGGCAGGAGCAATCAGCCCCAGCATTTT.

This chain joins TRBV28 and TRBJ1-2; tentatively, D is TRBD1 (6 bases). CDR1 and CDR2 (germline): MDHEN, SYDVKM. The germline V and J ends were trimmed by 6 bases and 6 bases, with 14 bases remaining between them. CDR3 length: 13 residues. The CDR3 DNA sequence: TGTGCCAGCAGCCAGGGGTACGCGGATGGCTACACCTTC. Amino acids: CASSQGYADGYTF.

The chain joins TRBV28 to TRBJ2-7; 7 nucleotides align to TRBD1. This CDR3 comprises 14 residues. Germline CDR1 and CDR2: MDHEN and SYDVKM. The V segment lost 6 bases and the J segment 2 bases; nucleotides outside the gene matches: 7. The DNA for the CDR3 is TGTGCCAGCAGCACGACAGGGAGTGCCTACGAGCAGTACTTC. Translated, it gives CASSTTGSAYEQYF.

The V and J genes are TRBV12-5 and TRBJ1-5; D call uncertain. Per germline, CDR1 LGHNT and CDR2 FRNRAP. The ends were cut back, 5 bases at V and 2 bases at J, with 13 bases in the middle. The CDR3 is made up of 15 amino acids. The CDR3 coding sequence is TGTGCTAGTGGTACGGGAGGAGCGGGCAATCAGCCCCAGCATTTT. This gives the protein CASGTGGAGNQPQHF.

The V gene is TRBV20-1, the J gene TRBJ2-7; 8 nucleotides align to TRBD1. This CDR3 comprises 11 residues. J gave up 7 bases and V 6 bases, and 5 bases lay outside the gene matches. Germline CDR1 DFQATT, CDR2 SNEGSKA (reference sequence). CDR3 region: CSAQGAREQYF. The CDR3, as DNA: TGCAGTGCCCAGGGGGCGCGGGAGCAGTACTTC.

CDR3 region: CASSWVGTEAYEQYF. The CDR3 bases are TGTGCCAGCAGCTGGGTGGGGACAGAAGCCTACGAGCAGTACTTC. The rearrangement links TRBV5-6 to TRBJ2-7; 7 positions agree with TRBD1. CDR1 is SGHDT and CDR2 is YYEEEE in the germline V gene. The CDR3 length is 15 residues. The trim removed 3 bases at V and 2 bases at J, leaving 8 bases unmatched.

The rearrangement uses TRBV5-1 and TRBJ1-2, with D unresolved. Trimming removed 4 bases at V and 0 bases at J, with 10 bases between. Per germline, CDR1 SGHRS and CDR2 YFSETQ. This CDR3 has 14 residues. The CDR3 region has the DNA TGCGCCAGCAGCCCGCAGGAAGCTAACTATGGCTACACCTTC. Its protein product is CASSPQEANYGYTF.

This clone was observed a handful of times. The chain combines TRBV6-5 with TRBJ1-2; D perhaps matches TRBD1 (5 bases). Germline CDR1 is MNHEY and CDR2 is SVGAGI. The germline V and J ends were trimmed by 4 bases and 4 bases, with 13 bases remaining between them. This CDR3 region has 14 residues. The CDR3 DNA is TGTGCCAGCAGTTCCCGGGGGAGCGGCTATGGCTACACCTTC. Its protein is CASSSRGSGYGYTF.

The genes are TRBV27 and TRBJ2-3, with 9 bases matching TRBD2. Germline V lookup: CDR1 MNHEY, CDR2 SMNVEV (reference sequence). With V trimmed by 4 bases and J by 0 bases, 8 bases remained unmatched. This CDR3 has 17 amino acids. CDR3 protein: CASSYKTSGASTDTQYF. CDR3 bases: TGTGCCAGCAGTTATAAGACTAGCGGCGCTAGCACAGATACGCAGTATTTT.

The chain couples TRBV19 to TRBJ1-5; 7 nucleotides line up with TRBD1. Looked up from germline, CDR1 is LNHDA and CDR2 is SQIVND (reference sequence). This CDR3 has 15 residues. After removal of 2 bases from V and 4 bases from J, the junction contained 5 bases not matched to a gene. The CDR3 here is CASSILDRMNQPQHF. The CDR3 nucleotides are TGTGCCAGTAGTATACTGGACAGGATGAATCAGCCCCAGCATTTT. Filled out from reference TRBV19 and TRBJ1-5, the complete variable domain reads DGGITQSPKYLFRKEGQNVTLSCEQNLNHDAMYWYRQDPGQGLRLIYYSQIVNDFQKGDIAEGYSVSREKKESFPLTVTSAQKNPTAFYLCASSILDRMNQPQHFGDGTRLSIL.